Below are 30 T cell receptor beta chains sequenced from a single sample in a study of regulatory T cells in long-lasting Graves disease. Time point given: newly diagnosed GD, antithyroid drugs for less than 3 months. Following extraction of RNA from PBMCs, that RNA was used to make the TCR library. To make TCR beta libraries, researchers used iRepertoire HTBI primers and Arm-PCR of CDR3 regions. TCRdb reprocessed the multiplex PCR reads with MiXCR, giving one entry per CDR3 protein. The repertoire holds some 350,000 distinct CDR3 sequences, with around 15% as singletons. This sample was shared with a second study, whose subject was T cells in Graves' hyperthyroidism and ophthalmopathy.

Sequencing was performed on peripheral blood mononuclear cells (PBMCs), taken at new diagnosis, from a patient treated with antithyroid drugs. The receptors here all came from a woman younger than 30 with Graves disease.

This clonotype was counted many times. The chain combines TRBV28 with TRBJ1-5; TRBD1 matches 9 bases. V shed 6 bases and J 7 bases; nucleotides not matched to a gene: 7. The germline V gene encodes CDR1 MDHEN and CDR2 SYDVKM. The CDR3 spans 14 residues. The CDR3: CASREGQGNQPQHF. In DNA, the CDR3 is TGTGCCAGCAGGGAAGGACAGGGGAACCAGCCCCAGCATTTT.

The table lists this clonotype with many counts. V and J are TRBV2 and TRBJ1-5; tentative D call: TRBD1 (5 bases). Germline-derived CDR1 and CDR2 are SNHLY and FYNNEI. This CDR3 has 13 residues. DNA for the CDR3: TGTGCTTCAGCAGGGAGAAGCAATCAGCCCCAGCATTTT. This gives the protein CASAGRSNQPQHF.

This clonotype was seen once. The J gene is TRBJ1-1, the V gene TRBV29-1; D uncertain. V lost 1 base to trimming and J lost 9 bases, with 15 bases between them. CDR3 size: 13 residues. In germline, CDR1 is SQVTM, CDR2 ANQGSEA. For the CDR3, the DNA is TGCAGCGTTGAAGGGGGTGGGGTTTCTAAAGCTTTCTTT. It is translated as CSVEGGGVSKAFF. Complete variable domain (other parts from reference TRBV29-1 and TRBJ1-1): SAVISQKPSRDICQRGTSLTIQCQVDSQVTMMFWYRQQPGQSLTLIATANQGSEATYESGFVIDKFPISRPNLTFSTLTVSNMSPEDSSIYLCSVEGGGVSKAFFGQGTRLTVV.

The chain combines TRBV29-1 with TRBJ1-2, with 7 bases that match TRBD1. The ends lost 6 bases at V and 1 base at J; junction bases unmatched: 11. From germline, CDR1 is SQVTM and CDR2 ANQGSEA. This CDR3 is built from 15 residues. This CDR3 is CSVGRGQALNYGYTF. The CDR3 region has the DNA TGCAGCGTAGGACGAGGACAGGCTCTTAACTATGGCTACACCTTC.

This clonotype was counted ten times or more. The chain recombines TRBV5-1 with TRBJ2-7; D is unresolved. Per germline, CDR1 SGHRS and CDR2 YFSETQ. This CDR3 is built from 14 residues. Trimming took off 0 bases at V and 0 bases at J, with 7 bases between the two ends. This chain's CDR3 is CASSLEQTSYEQYF. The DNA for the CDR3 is TGCGCCAGCAGCTTGGAACAGACCTCCTACGAGCAGTACTTC.

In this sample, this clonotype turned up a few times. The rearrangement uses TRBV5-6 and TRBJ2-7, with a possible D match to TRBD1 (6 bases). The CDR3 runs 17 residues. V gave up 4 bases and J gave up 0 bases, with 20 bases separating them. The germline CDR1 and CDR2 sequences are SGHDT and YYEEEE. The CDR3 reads CASSQSGTSPISYEQYF. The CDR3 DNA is TGTGCCAGCAGCCAATCCGGGACATCACCGATCTCCTACGAGCAGTACTTC. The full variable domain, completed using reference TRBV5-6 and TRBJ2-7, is DAGVTQSPTHLIKTRGQQVTLRCSPKSGHDTVSWYQQALGQGPQFIFQYYEEEERQRGNFPDRFSGHQFPNYSSELNVNALLLGDSALYLCASSQSGTSPISYEQYFGPGTRLTVT.

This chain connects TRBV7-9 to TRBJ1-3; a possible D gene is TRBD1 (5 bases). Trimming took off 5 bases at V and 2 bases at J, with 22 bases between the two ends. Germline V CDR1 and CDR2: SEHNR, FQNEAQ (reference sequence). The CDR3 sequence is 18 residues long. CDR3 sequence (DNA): TGTGCCAGCAGCCGCACATCCCTCTCAGGGTTTACTGGAAACACCATATATTTT. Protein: CASSRTSLSGFTGNTIYF.

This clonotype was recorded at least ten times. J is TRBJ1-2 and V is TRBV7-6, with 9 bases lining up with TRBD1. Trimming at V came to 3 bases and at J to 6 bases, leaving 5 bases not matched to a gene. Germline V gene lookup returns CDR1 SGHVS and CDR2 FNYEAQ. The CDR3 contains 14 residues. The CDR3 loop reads CASSLGTGSDGYTF. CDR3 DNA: TGTGCCAGCAGCTTGGGGACAGGGAGCGATGGCTACACCTTC.

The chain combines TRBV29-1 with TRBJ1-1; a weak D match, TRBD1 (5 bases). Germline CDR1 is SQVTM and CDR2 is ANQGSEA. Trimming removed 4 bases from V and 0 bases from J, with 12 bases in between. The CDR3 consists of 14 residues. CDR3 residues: CSVGMRGMNTEAFF. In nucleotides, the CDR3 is TGCAGCGTTGGGATGAGGGGAATGAACACTGAAGCTTTCTTT.

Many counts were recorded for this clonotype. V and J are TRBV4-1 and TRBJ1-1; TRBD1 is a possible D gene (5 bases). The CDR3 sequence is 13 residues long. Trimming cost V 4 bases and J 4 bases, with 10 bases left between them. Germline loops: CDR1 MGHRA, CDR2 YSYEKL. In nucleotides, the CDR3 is TGCGCCAGCAGCCGTCTGGGGGTCACTGAAGCTTTCTTT. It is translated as CASSRLGVTEAFF.

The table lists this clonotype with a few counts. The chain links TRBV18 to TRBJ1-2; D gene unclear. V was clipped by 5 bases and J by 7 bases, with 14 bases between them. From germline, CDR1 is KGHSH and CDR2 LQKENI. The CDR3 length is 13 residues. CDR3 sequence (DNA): TGTGCCAGCTCAGAGAGGGAACAAGGTGGCTACACCTTC. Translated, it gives CASSEREQGGYTF.

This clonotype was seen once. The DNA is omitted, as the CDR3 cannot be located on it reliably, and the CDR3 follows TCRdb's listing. The CDR3 here is CASRDSFGYTFGSGTQYF. V and J are TRBV2 and TRBJ2-5. The germline gives CDR1 SNHLY, CDR2 FYNNEI. Both ends counted, the CDR3 spans 18 residues.

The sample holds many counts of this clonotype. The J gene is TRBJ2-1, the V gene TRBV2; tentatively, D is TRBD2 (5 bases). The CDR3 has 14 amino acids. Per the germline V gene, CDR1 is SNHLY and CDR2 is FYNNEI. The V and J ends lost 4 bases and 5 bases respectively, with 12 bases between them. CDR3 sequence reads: CASSGTLGNNEQFF. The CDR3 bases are TGTGCCAGCAGTGGTACTCTCGGGAACAATGAGCAGTTCTTC.

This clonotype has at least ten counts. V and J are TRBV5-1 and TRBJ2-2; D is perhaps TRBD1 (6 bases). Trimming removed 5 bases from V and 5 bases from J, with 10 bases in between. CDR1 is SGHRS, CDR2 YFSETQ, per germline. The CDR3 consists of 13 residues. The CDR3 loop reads CASRPQGTGELFF. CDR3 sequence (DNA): TGCGCCAGCAGACCACAGGGAACCGGGGAGCTGTTTTTT.

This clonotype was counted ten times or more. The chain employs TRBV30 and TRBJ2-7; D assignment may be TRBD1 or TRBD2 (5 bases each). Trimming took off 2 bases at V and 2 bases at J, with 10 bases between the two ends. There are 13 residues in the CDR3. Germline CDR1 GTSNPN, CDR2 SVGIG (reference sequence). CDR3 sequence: CAWSRGPTYEQYF. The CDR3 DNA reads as TGTGCCTGGAGTCGGGGACCTACCTACGAGCAGTACTTC.

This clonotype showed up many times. The CDR3 bases are TGTGCCAGCAGCTCCCTGGGGGGGGGCGGGTACGAGCAGTACTTC. Translation: CASSSLGGGGYEQYF. V usage is TRBV11-2 and J usage is TRBJ2-7, with a tentative D call TRBD2 (7 bases). The CDR3 extends over 15 amino acids. Germline V gene lookup returns CDR1 SGHAT and CDR2 FQNNGV. Trimming stripped 4 bases from V and 4 bases from J, with 17 bases between. The entire variable domain, with the rest obtained from reference TRBV11-2 and TRBJ2-7, is as follows: EAGVAQSPRYKIIEKRQSVAFWCNPISGHATLYWYQQILGQGPKLLIQFQNNGVVDDSQLPKDRFSAERLKGVDSTLKIQPAKLEDSAVYLCASSSLGGGGYEQYFGPGTRLTVT.

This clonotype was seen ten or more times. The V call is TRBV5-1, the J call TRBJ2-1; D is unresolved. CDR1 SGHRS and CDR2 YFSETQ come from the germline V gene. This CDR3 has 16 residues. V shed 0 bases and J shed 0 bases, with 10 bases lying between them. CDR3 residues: CASSLALGSSYNEQFF. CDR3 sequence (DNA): TGCGCCAGCAGCTTGGCCCTGGGCAGCTCCTACAATGAGCAGTTCTTC.

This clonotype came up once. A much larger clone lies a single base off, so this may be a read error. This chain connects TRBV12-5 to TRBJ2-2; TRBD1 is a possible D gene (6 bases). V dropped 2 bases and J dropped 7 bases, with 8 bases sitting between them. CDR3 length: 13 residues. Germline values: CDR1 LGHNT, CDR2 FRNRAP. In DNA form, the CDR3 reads TGTGCTAGTGGTTTGCGAGGGGGCGGGGAGCTGTTTTTT. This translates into CASGLRGGGELFF.

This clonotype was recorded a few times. CDR3 nucleotide sequence: TGTGCCAGCAGTCAAGACCCTAGCACAGATACGCAGTATTTT. Its protein is CASSQDPSTDTQYF. The chain uses TRBV6-4 and TRBJ2-3; D not certain. V was pared by 5 bases and J by 0 bases, with 9 bases between. The germline CDR1 and CDR2 sequences are MRHNA and SNTAGT. The CDR3 sequence is 14 residues long.

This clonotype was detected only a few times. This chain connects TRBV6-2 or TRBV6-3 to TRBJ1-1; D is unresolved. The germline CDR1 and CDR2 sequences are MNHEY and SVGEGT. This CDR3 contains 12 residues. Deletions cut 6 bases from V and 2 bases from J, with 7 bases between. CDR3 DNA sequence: TGTGCCAGCAGGGAAACTAACACTGAAGCTTTCTTT. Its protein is CASRETNTEAFF.

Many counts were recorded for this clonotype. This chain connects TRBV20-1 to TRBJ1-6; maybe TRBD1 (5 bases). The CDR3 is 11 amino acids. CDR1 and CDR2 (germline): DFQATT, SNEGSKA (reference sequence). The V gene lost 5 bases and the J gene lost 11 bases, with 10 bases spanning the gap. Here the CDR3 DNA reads TGCAGTGCTGGGCCGGGGGCACCCCTCCACTTT. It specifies CSAGPGAPLHF.

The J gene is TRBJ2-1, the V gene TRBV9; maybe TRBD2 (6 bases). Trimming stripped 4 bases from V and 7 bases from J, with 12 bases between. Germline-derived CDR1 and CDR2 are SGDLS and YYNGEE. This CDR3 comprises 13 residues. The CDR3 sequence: CASSRGGENEQFF. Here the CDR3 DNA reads TGTGCCAGCAGCCGGGGAGGAGAGAATGAGCAGTTCTTC.

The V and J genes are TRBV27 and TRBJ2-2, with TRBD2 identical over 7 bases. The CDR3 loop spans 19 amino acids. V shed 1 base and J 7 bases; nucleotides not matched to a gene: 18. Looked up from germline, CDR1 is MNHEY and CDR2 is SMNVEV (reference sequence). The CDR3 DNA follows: TGTGCCAGCAGTTTATTCTCCCATCCTAGACCCTCGGGGGGCGGGGAGCTGTTTTTT. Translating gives CASSLFSHPRPSGGGELFF.

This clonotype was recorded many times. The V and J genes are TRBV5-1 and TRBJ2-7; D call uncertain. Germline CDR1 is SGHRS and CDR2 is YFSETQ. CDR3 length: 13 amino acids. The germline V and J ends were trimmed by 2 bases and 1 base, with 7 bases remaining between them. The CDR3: CASSFTPSYEQYF. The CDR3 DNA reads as TGCGCCAGCAGCTTCACCCCGTCCTACGAGCAGTACTTC. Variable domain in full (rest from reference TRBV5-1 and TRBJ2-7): KAGVTQTPRYLIKTRGQQVTLSCSPISGHRSVSWYQQTPGQGLQFLFEYFSETQRNKGNFPGRFSGRQFSNSRSEMNVSTLELGDSALYLCASSFTPSYEQYFGPGTRLTVT.

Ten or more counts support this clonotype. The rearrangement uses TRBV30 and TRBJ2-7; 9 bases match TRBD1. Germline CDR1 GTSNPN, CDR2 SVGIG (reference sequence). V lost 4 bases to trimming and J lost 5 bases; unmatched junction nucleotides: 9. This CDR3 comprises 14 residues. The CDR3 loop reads CAWTVGTGSHEQYF. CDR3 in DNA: TGTGCCTGGACCGTAGGGACAGGGTCCCACGAGCAGTACTTC.

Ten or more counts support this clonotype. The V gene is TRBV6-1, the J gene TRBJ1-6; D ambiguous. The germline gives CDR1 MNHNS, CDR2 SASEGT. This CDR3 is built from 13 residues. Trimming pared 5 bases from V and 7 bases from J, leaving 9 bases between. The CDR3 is CASSRRQNSPLHF. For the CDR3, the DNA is TGTGCCAGCAGTCGACGACAAAATTCACCCCTCCACTTT.

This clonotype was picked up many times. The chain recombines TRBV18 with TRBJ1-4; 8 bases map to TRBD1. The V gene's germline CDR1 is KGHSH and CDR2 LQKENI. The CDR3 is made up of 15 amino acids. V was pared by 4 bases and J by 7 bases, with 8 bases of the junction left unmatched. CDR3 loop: CASSQNPGQVEKLFF. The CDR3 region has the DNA TGTGCCAGCTCACAAAATCCGGGACAGGTTGAAAAACTGTTTTTT.

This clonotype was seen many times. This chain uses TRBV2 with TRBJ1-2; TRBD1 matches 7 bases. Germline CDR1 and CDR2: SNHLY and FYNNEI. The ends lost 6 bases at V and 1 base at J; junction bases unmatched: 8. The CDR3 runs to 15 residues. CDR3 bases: TGTGCCAGCAGAGGTCAGACAGGGCATAACTATGGCTACACCTTC. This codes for CASRGQTGHNYGYTF.

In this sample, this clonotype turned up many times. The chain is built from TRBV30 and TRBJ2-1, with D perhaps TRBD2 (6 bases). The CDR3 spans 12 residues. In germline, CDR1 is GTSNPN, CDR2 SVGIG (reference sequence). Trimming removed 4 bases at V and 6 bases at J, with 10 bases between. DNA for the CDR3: TGTGCCTGGAAGGGGACTTCCAATGAGCAGTTCTTC. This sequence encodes CAWKGTSNEQFF.

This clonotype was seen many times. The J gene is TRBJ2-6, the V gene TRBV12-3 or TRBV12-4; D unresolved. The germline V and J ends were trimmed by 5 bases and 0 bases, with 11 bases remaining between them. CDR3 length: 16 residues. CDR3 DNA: TGTGCCAGCAGTCGGATGACGGGCTCTGGGGCCAACGTCCTGACTTTC. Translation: CASSRMTGSGANVLTF.